The 16 T cell receptor beta chains given below trace back to one sample, sequenced in a study of cytomegalovirus exposure and HLA in healthy donors. The PCR had 60 Vbeta and 13 Jbeta primers. TCRdb's table, derived via immunoSEQ multiplex PCR, lists solely in-frame clones and lacks some. The sample lists 150,000 or so clones, about 75% occurring once. Sequenced input: PBMCs. Receptor source: a man aged 40-55 years in good health and CMV-seropositive.

The chain joins TRBV28 to TRBJ1-1, with unresolved D. The V end was cut by 2 bases, the J end by 6 bases, with 19 bases between. CDR3 size: 16 residues. Germline V CDR1 and CDR2: MDHEN, SYDVKM. The CDR3 loop reads CASSLGVSGGSSEAFF. Here the CDR3 DNA reads TGTGCCAGCAGTTTAGGGGTCAGCGGTGGTTCATCTGAAGCTTTCTTT. Filled out from reference TRBV28 and TRBJ1-1, the complete variable domain reads DVKVTQSSRYLVKRTGEKVFLECVQDMDHENMFWYRQDPGLGLRLIYFSYDVKMKEKGDIPEGYSVSREKKERFSLILESASTNQTSMYLCASSLGVSGGSSEAFFGQGTRLTVV.

Comments on this clone: Other DNA sequences from this sample encode an identical CDR3 as well. The chain combines TRBV18 with TRBJ2-3; no firm D call. This CDR3 region has 13 residues. V dropped 0 bases and J dropped 2 bases, with 3 bases sitting between them. Germline V gene data show CDR1 as KGHSH and CDR2 as LQKENI. CDR3 in amino acids: CASSPPVTDTQYF. CDR3 coding DNA: TGTGCCAGCTCACCACCCGTCACAGATACGCAGTATTTT.

This clone is a singleton in its sample. The J gene is TRBJ1-5, the V gene TRBV19; D might be TRBD1 (6 bases). From germline, CDR1 is LNHDA and CDR2 SQIVND (reference sequence). The CDR3 covers 14 residues. Deletions cut 4 bases from V and 1 base from J, with 8 bases between. CDR3 in DNA: TGTGCCAGTAGTAAGGGGACAAGCAATCAGCCCCAGCATTTT. Translating gives CASSKGTSNQPQHF. The whole variable domain, remainder taken from reference TRBV19 and TRBJ1-5, is DGGITQSPKYLFRKEGQNVTLSCEQNLNHDAMYWYRQDPGQGLRLIYYSQIVNDFQKGDIAEGYSVSREKKESFPLTVTSAQKNPTAFYLCASSKGTSNQPQHFGDGTRLSIL.

The chain couples TRBV5-1 to TRBJ2-4; 7 bases fit TRBD2. Germline CDR1 SGHRS, CDR2 YFSETQ. The CDR3 runs to 16 residues. The trim removed 3 bases at V and 0 bases at J, leaving 6 bases unmatched. The CDR3 loop reads CASSSLVAGAKNIQYF. The DNA of the CDR3 is TGCGCCAGCAGCTCTTTGGTAGCGGGAGCCAAAAACATTCAGTACTTC. Using reference TRBV5-1 and TRBJ2-4 for the parts outside the CDR3, the full variable domain is KAGVTQTPRYLIKTRGQQVTLSCSPISGHRSVSWYQQTPGQGLQFLFEYFSETQRNKGNFPGRFSGRQFSNSRSEMNVSTLELGDSALYLCASSSLVAGAKNIQYFGAGTRLSVL.

The gene calls are TRBV19 and TRBJ2-7, with D perhaps TRBD1 (6 bases). The CDR3 extends over 14 amino acids. Germline CDR1 is LNHDA and CDR2 is SQIVND (reference sequence). Trimming took off 8 bases at V and 3 bases at J, with 17 bases between the two ends. The DNA for the CDR3 is TGTGCCAGTCAGGGGCAGTCTGACTTCTACGAGCAGTACTTC. The encoded protein is CASQGQSDFYEQYF.

V is TRBV11-2 and J is TRBJ2-7, with D unclear. CDR3 length: 14 residues. V lost 4 bases and J lost 0, with 10 bases in between. In germline, CDR1 is SGHAT, CDR2 FQNNGV. CDR3 bases: TGTGCCAGCAGCTCTTACCGTAGCTCCTACGAGCAGTACTTC. It translates to CASSSYRSSYEQYF.

This clone was detected once. The gene calls are TRBV2 and TRBJ2-1, with 8 bases matching TRBD2. There are 11 residues in the CDR3. In germline, CDR1 is SNHLY, CDR2 FYNNEI. V lost 4 bases, J lost 12 bases, and 2 bases stayed unmatched. The CDR3 region is CASSALAAQFF. The CDR3 DNA is TGTGCCAGCAGTGCACTAGCGGCGCAGTTCTTC. Filled out from reference TRBV2 and TRBJ2-1, the complete variable domain reads EPEVTQTPSHQVTQMGQEVILRCVPISNHLYFYWYRQILGQKVEFLVSFYNNEISEKSEIFDDQFSVERPDGSNFTLKIRSTKLEDSAMYFCASSALAAQFFGPGTRLTVL.

This rearrangement joins TRBV10-3 to TRBJ2-5; TRBD2 might be the D (5 bases). Trimming pared 2 bases from V and 1 base from J, leaving 8 bases between. CDR1 and CDR2 (germline): ENHRY, SYGVKD. CDR3 length: 14 amino acids. Here the CDR3 reads CAISERGLQETQYF. CDR3 in DNA: TGTGCCATCAGTGAGAGAGGGCTCCAAGAGACCCAGTACTTC.

This rearrangement joins TRBV6-5 to TRBJ1-2; D unresolved. The germline V gene has CDR1 MNHEY and CDR2 SVGAGI. CDR3 length equals 14 residues. The V end was cut by 0 bases, the J end by 1 base, with 6 bases between. CDR3 region: CASSYSPGNYGYTF. The CDR3 DNA sequence: TGTGCCAGCAGTTACTCACCGGGTAACTATGGCTACACCTTC.

J is TRBJ2-2 and V is TRBV6-5, with D possibly TRBD2 on 6 matching bases. Deletions cut 0 bases from V and 3 bases from J, with 11 bases between. From germline, CDR1 is MNHEY and CDR2 SVGAGI. The CDR3 extends over 16 amino acids. The CDR3 DNA reads as TGTGCCAGCAGTTACTCGAGCGGGTGGGACACCGGGGAGCTGTTTTTT. Its protein product is CASSYSSGWDTGELFF.

V gene TRBV28 combines with J gene TRBJ1-2; D ambiguous. The CDR3 has 15 amino acids. The germline gives CDR1 MDHEN, CDR2 SYDVKM. Trimming stripped 3 bases from V and 0 bases from J, with 11 bases between. The CDR3 sequence is CASSFSSAANYGYTF. CDR3 nucleotides: TGTGCCAGCAGTTTTAGCTCCGCGGCTAACTATGGCTACACCTTC.

This chain uses TRBV7-2 with TRBJ2-1; 11 bases fit TRBD2. Germline V gene data show CDR1 as SGHTA and CDR2 as FQGNSA. The trim removed 4 bases at V and 8 bases at J, leaving 7 bases unmatched. The CDR3 is made up of 15 amino acids. The CDR3 DNA reads as TGTGCCAGCAGCTCCTTTAGCGGGAGGGTCGATGAGCAGTTCTTC. Amino acids: CASSSFSGRVDEQFF. The whole variable domain, filled in from reference TRBV7-2 and TRBJ2-1, reads GAGVSQSPSNKVTEKGKDVELRCDPISGHTALYWYRQSLGQGLEFLIYFQGNSAPDKSGLPSDRFSAERTGGSVSTLTIQRTQQEDSAVYLCASSSFSGRVDEQFFGPGTRLTVL.

V gene TRBV12-5 combines with J gene TRBJ2-1, with 8 bases aligning to TRBD2. Germline V gene lookup returns CDR1 LGHNT and CDR2 FRNRAP. V was pared by 2 bases and J by 15 bases, with 6 bases of the junction left unmatched. The CDR3 spans 12 residues. The CDR3 protein is CASGLTPGLVFF. CDR3 nucleotide sequence: TGTGCTAGTGGTTTGACCCCGGGACTAGTGTTCTTC.

This sequence joins TRBV2 and TRBJ2-3, with TRBD2 matching 8 bases. Losses at the gene ends were 7 bases for V and 1 base for J; bases not matched to a gene: 16. The germline V gene has CDR1 SNHLY and CDR2 FYNNEI. CDR3 size: 18 residues. CDR3 loop: CASTLSADGLAGTDTQYF. For the CDR3, the DNA is TGTGCCAGCACCCTCAGTGCCGATGGACTAGCCGGCACAGATACGCAGTATTTT.

A single count supports this clone. CDR3 amino acids: CASSPGQNQPQHF. The CDR3 DNA is TGTGCCAGCAGCCCCGGACAGAATCAGCCCCAGCATTTT. The V gene is TRBV11-1, the J gene TRBJ1-5, with D possibly matching TRBD1 (6 bases). Per the germline V gene, CDR1 is SGHAT and CDR2 is FQDESV (reference sequence). The CDR3 has 13 amino acids. V was clipped by 5 bases and J by 4 bases, with 9 bases between them.

CDR3 nucleotide sequence: TGTGCCAGCAGCCCTGGGGCGGGACTGACCTACAATGAGCAGTTCTTC. It codes for CASSPGAGLTYNEQFF. The chain joins TRBV7-9 to TRBJ2-1; weak D call: TRBD2 (6 bases). Germline-derived CDR1 and CDR2 are SEHNR and FQNEAQ (reference sequence). The CDR3 sequence is 16 residues long. V lost 5 bases and J 2 bases, leaving 16 bases between the germline ends.